This record looks at one T cell receptor (beta chain) sequence and its context. The antigen is not known. Total RNA was isolated from each sample in quantities of at least 5 micrograms. For the second PCR, which ran for roughly 7 to 11 cycles, a sample-barcoded 5' primer and a J-beta primer mix were used. From the 5' RACE reads, TCRdb called clonotypes with MiXCR, one entry per CDR3 protein. The sample contains just over 800,000 distinct CDR3 sequences, 55% to 65% of which appear only once. The record originates from a study of blood T cells in healthy people across ages. Study information: Template switching recovered approximately one barcoded beta molecule for every two T cells. Study findings and constraints: Age advanced and TCR beta diversity per million T cells fell, roughly linearly.

The germline V gene has CDR1 LNHNV and CDR2 YYDKDF (reference sequence). The germline V and J ends were trimmed by 0 bases and 11 bases, with 13 bases remaining between them. CDR3 size: 14 residues. This TCR derives from a man younger than 40 in good health. Material: blood. The chain recombines TRBV15 with TRBJ1-4; D not certain. The CDR3 nucleotides read TGTGCCACCAGCAGAGATCCGACGGCGGAGAAACTGTTTTTT. Residues: CATSRDPTAEKLFF. The whole variable domain, remainder taken from reference TRBV15 and TRBJ1-4, is DAMVIQNPRYQVTQFGKPVTLSCSQTLNHNVMYWYQQKSSQAPKLLFHYYDKDFNNEADTPDNFQSRRPNTSFCFLDIRSPGLGDTAMYLCATSRDPTAEKLFFGSGTQLSVL.